Below are 15 T cell receptor beta chains sequenced from a single sample in a study of T-cell reconstitution after alpha-beta-depleted transplantation in children. Using unique molecular identifiers, the investigators prepared the TCRbeta library. TCRdb reanalysed the PCR reads using MiXCR and keeps one entry per CDR3 protein. Altogether a few hundred thousand distinct CDR3 sequences are present, approximately 9.8% being singletons, with the ten largest covering over 4.5%. Sequenced here: PBMCs from the stem cell graft donor, sampled from the stem cell graft. Source of these receptors: a human donor who donated a stem cell graft to a child with SCID.

This chain links TRBV5-1 with TRBJ2-1, with 7 bases lining up with TRBD1. From germline, CDR1 is SGHRS and CDR2 YFSETQ. V lost 3 bases and J lost 3; bases outside the gene matches: 12. The CDR3 totals 17 residues. CDR3 coding DNA: TGCGCCAGCAGCTATACATACAGGGGTGAGATCTACAATGAGCAGTTCTTC. It yields the protein CASSYTYRGEIYNEQFF.

The sample holds many counts of this clonotype. The chain employs TRBV7-9 and TRBJ2-3, with 11 nucleotides matching TRBD2. The junction had 8 bases not matched to a gene; V was cut back by 1 base and J by 5 bases. This CDR3 spans 17 amino acids. Germline assignment: CDR1 SEHNR and CDR2 FQNEAQ (reference sequence). Here the CDR3 DNA reads TGTGCCAGCAGCTTAGGTCGAACTAGCGGGGGTAGAGATACGCAGTATTTT. It codes for CASSLGRTSGGRDTQYF.

Many counts were recorded for this clonotype. The V and J genes are TRBV5-1 and TRBJ2-3; 8 nucleotides agree with TRBD2. Germline CDR1 reads SGHRS; CDR2 reads YFSETQ. The CDR3 sequence is 15 residues long. J gave up 4 bases and V 4 bases, and 8 bases lay outside the gene matches. The CDR3 DNA sequence: TGCGCCAGCAGCGTAACGGGGGGGCCCGCAGATACGCAGTATTTT. This translates into CASSVTGGPADTQYF.

This clonotype was seen repeatedly, ten times or more. This sequence joins TRBV7-2 and TRBJ2-6; a possible D gene is TRBD2 (6 bases). Per the germline V gene, CDR1 is SGHTA and CDR2 is FQGNSA. The CDR3 covers 16 residues. Trimming removed 5 bases from V and 0 bases from J, with 11 bases in between. CDR3 protein: CASSLGGLSGANVLTF. Here the CDR3 DNA reads TGTGCCAGCAGCCTCGGGGGACTCTCTGGGGCCAACGTCCTGACTTTC.

This clonotype was seen many times. This rearrangement joins TRBV28 to TRBJ2-1; D call uncertain. The V end was cut by 4 bases, the J end by 3 bases, with 4 bases between. Per the germline V gene, CDR1 is MDHEN and CDR2 is SYDVKM. This CDR3 region has 12 residues. The CDR3 loop reads CASSSFYNEQFF. In DNA, the CDR3 is TGTGCCAGCAGTTCATTCTACAATGAGCAGTTCTTC.

Many counts were recorded for this clonotype. J is TRBJ1-1 and V is TRBV7-2, with D possibly TRBD1 on 6 matching bases. V gave up 1 base and J gave up 9 bases, with 15 bases separating them. Germline CDR1 is SGHTA and CDR2 is FQGNSA. This CDR3 is built from 14 residues. The chain's CDR3 is CASSLGRGASKAFF. For the CDR3, the DNA is TGTGCCAGCAGCTTAGGACGGGGGGCTAGTAAAGCTTTCTTT.

This clonotype was counted at least ten times. The chain uses TRBV20-1 and TRBJ1-6; D is perhaps TRBD1 (5 bases). This CDR3 comprises 18 residues. Germline loops: CDR1 DFQATT, CDR2 SNEGSKA (reference sequence). V was cut by 0 bases and J by 0 bases, with 15 bases left in between. The CDR3 DNA sequence: TGCAGTGCTAGAGACGTGGCGGGGCCGAGCTCCTATAATTCACCCCTCCACTTT. Residues: CSARDVAGPSSYNSPLHF.

This clonotype appeared many times. This chain links TRBV19 with TRBJ1-1; TRBD1 matches at 11 bases. From germline, CDR1 is LNHDA and CDR2 SQIVND (reference sequence). This CDR3 comprises 15 residues. V shed 5 bases, J shed 3 bases, and the junction held 5 bases outside the gene matches. The CDR3 protein is CASSLRDRGDTEAFF. In DNA form, the CDR3 reads TGTGCCAGTAGTCTCCGGGACAGGGGGGACACTGAAGCTTTCTTT.

This clonotype was seen ten or more times. The chain is built from TRBV11-1 and TRBJ2-2; TRBD2 aligns across 13 bases. The germline CDR1 and CDR2 sequences are SGHAT and FQDESV (reference sequence). The CDR3 consists of 18 residues. The trim removed 5 bases at V and 1 base at J, leaving 7 bases unmatched. This CDR3 reads CASSPWTSGGLNTGELFF. The CDR3 region has the DNA TGTGCCAGCAGCCCGTGGACTAGCGGGGGCCTGAACACCGGGGAGCTGTTTTTT.

This clonotype has ten or more counts. The chain is built from TRBV2 and TRBJ1-2, with D uncertain. The germline CDR1 and CDR2 sequences are SNHLY and FYNNEI. With 2 bases removed from V and 5 bases from J, the gap between germline ends came to 3 bases. There are 11 residues in the CDR3. CDR3 residues: CASSEIYGYTF. The DNA of the CDR3 is TGTGCCAGCAGTGAAATTTATGGCTACACCTTC. The variable domain in full, completed from reference TRBV2 and TRBJ1-2, reads EPEVTQTPSHQVTQMGQEVILRCVPISNHLYFYWYRQILGQKVEFLVSFYNNEISEKSEIFDDQFSVERPDGSNFTLKIRSTKLEDSAMYFCASSEIYGYTFGSGTRLTVV.

About this clonotype itself: A much more abundant neighbour one base away suggests this may be a read error. The J gene is TRBJ2-1, the V gene TRBV6-5, with 7 nucleotides matching TRBD2. CDR1 and CDR2 (germline): MNHEY, SVGAGI. The CDR3 length is 14 residues. The CDR3 DNA reads TGTGTCAGCAGTTACTTCTCCGGGGAGGGAGAGCAGTTCTTC. Translation gives CVSSYFSGEGEQFF.

This clonotype showed up many times. The V call is TRBV12-3 or TRBV12-4, the J call TRBJ2-3; TRBD1 agrees at 9 bases. There are 14 residues in the CDR3. The junction had 8 bases not matched to a gene; V was cut back by 7 bases and J by 6 bases. For the CDR3, the DNA is TGTGCCAGCAAAGGGGACAGGGAACACGATACGCAGTATTTT. Translated: CASKGDREHDTQYF.

This clonotype was seen at least ten times. The chain recombines TRBV5-1 with TRBJ1-1, with TRBD1 as a possible D gene (5 bases). V shed 1 base and J shed 8 bases, with 12 bases lying between them. This CDR3 is 13 amino acids long. Germline CDR1 and CDR2: SGHRS and YFSETQ. The CDR3 loop is CASSLTGDSEAFF. The CDR3 DNA reads as TGCGCCAGCAGCTTGACGGGGGACTCAGAAGCTTTCTTT.

This clonotype was seen only a few times. The rearrangement joins TRBV15 to TRBJ1-5; possible D gene TRBD1, 5 bases. The CDR3 length is 16 residues. Germline CDR1 and CDR2: LNHNV and YYDKDF (reference sequence). The V gene lost 3 bases and the J gene lost 7 bases, with 19 bases spanning the gap. CDR3 DNA sequence: TGTGCCACCAGCAGCGCCCGAGGGGCAGTAGAGCAGCCCCAGCATTTT. This gives the protein CATSSARGAVEQPQHF.

This clonotype has at least ten counts. V gene TRBV2 combines with J gene TRBJ2-1, with 10 bases fitting TRBD1. The CDR3 is 15 residues long. V lost 6 bases and J lost 4; bases outside the gene matches: 6. CDR1 SNHLY and CDR2 FYNNEI come from the germline V gene. The CDR3 sequence: CASRGGQGPYNEQFF. CDR3 nucleotide sequence: TGTGCCAGCAGAGGGGGACAGGGGCCTTACAATGAGCAGTTCTTC. Variable domain in full (rest from reference TRBV2 and TRBJ2-1): EPEVTQTPSHQVTQMGQEVILRCVPISNHLYFYWYRQILGQKVEFLVSFYNNEISEKSEIFDDQFSVERPDGSNFTLKIRSTKLEDSAMYFCASRGGQGPYNEQFFGPGTRLTVL.